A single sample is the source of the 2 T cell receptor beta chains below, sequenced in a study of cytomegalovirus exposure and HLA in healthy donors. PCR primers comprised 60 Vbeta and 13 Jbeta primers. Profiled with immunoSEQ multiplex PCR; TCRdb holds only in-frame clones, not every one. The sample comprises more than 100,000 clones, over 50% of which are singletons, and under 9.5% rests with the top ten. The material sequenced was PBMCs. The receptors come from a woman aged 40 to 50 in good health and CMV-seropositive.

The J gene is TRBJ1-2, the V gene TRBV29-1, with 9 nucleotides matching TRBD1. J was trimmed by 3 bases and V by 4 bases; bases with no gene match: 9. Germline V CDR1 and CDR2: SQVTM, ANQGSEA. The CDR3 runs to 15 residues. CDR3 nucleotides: TGCAGCGTTGGGTCAGGGACAGGGCGTGACTATGGCTACACCTTC. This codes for CSVGSGTGRDYGYTF.

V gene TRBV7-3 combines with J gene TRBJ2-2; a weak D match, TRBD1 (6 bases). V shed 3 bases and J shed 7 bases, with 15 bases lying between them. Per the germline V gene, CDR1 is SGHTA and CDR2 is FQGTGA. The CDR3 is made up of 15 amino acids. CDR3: CASSFQGGAGGELFF. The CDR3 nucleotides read TGTGCCAGCAGCTTTCAAGGGGGTGCGGGCGGGGAGCTGTTTTTT. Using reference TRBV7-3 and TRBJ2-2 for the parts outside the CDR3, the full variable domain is GAGVSQTPSNKVTEKGKYVELRCDPISGHTALYWYRQSLGQGPEFLIYFQGTGAADDSGLPNDRFFAVRPEGSVSTLKIQRTERGDSAVYLCASSFQGGAGGELFFGEGSRLTVL.